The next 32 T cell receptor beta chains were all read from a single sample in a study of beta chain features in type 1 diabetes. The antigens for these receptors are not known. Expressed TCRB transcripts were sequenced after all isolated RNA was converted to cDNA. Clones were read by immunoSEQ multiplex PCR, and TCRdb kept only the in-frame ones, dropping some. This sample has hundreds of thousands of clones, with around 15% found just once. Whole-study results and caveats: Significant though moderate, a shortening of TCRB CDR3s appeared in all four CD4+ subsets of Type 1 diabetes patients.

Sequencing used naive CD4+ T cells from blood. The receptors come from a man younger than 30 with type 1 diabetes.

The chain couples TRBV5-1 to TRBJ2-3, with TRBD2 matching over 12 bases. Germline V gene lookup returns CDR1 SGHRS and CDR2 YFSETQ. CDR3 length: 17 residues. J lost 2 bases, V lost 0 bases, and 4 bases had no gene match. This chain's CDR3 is CASSLGGLAGNTDTQYF. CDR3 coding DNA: TGCGCCAGCAGCTTGGGTGGACTAGCGGGAAACACAGATACGCAGTATTTT.

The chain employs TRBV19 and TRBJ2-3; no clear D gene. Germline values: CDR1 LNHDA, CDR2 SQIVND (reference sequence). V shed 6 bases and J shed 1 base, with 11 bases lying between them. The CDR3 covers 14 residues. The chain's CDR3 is CASSPNSGTDTQYF. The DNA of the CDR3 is TGTGCCAGTAGCCCTAACTCCGGCACAGATACGCAGTATTTT.

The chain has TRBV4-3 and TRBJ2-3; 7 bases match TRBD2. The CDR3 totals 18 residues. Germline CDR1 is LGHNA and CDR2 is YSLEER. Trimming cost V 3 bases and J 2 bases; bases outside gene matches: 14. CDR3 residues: CASSQSPQGRGVTDTQYF. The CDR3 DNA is TGCGCCAGCAGCCAGAGCCCTCAAGGCCGGGGGGTCACAGATACGCAGTATTTT.

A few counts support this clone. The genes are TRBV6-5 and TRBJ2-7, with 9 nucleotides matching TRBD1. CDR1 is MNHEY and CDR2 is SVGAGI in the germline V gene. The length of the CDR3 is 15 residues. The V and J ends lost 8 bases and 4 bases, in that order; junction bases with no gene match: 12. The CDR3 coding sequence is TGTGCCAGCCTGTCTTACAGGACAGGGGCGTACGAGCAGTACTTC. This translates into CASLSYRTGAYEQYF.

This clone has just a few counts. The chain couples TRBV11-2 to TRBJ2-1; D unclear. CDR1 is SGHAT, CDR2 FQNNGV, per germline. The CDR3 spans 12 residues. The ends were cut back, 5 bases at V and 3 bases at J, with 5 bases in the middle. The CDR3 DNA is TGTGCCAGCAGCCGTAACTACAATGAGCAGTTCTTC. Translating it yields CASSRNYNEQFF.

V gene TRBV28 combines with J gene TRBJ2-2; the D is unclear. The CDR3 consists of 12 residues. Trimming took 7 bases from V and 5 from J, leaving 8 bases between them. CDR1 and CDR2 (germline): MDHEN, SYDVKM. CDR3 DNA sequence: TGTGCCAGCAACCCATCGACCGGGGAGCTGTTTTTT. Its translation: CASNPSTGELFF.

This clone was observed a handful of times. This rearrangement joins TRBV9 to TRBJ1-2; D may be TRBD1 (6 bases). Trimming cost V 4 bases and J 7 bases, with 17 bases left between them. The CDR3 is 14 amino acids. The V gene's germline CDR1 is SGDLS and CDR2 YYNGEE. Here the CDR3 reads CASSHNRVGSGYTF. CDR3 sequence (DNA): TGTGCCAGCAGCCACAACAGGGTCGGGAGTGGCTACACCTTC.

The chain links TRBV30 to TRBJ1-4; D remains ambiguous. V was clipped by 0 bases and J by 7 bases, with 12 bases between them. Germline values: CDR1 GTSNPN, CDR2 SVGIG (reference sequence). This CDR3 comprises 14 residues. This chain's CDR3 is CAWSVRQRTEKLFF. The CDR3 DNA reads TGTGCCTGGAGTGTACGGCAGAGGACTGAAAAACTGTTTTTT.

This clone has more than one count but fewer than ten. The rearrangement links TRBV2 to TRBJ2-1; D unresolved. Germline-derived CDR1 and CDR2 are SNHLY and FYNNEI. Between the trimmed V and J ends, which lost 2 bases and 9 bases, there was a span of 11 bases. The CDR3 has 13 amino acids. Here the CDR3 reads CASSERALGEQFF. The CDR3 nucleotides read TGTGCCAGCAGTGAAAGGGCGCTTGGTGAGCAGTTCTTC.

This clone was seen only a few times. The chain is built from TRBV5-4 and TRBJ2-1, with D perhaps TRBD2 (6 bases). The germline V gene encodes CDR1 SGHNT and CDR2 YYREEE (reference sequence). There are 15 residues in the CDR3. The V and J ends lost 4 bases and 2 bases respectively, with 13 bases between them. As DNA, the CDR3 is TGTGCCAGCAGCGGCGGGACGCATACCTACAATGAGCAGTTCTTC. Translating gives CASSGGTHTYNEQFF.

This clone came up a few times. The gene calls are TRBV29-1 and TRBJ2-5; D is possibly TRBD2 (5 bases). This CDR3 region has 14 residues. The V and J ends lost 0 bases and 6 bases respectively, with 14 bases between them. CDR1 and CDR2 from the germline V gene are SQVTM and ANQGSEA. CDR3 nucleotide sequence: TGCAGCGTTGAAGATCGGAGGATTCCCAAGACCCAGTACTTC. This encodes CSVEDRRIPKTQYF.

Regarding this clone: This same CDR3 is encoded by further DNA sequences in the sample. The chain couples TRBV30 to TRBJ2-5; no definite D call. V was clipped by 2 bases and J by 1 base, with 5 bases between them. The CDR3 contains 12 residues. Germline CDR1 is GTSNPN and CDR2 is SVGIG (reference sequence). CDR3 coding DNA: TGTGCCTGGAGTACGGTCCAAGAGACCCAGTACTTC. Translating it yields CAWSTVQETQYF.

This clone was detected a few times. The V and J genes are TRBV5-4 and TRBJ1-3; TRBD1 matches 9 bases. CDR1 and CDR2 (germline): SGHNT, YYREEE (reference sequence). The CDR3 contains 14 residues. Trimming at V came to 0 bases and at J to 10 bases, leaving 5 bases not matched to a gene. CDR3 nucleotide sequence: TGTGCCAGCAGCTTGGATGGACAGGGGAGGACCATATATTTT. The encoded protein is CASSLDGQGRTIYF. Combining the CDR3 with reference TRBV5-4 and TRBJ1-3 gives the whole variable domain ETGVTQSPTHLIKTRGQQVTLRCSSQSGHNTVSWYQQALGQGPQFIFQYYREEENGRGNFPPRFSGLQFPNYSSELNVNALELDDSALYLCASSLDGQGRTIYFGEGSWLTVV.

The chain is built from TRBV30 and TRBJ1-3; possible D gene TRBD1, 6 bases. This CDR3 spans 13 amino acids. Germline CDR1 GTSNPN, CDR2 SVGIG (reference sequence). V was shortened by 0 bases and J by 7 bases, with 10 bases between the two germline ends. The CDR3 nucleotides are TGTGCCTGGAGTGTACGGCAGGGGAACACCATATATTTT. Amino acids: CAWSVRQGNTIYF.

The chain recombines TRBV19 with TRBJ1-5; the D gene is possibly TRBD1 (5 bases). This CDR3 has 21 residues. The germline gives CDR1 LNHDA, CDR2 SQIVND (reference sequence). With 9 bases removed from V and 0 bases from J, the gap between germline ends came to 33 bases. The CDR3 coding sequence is TGTGCCAGCACTTCTCTTATTCGGACAAGGAAAGCTCCTTATAGCAATCAGCCCCAGCATTTT. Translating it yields CASTSLIRTRKAPYSNQPQHF.

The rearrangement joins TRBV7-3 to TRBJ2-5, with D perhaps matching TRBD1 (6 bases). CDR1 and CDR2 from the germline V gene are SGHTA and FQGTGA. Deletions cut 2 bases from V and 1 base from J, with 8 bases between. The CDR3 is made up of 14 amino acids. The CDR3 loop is CASSLGGLQETQYF. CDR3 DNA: TGTGCCAGCAGCTTAGGGGGCCTCCAAGAGACCCAGTACTTC.

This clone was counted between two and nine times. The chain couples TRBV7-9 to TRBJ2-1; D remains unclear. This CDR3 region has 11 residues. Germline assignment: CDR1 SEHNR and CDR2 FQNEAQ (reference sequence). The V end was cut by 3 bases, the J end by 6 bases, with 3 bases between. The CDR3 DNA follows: TGTGCCAGCAGCTTGTTCAATGAGCAGTTCTTC. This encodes CASSLFNEQFF. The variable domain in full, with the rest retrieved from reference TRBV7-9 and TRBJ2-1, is DTGVSQNPRHKITKRGQNVTFRCDPISEHNRLYWYRQTLGQGPEFLTYFQNEAQLEKSRLLSDRFSAERPKGSFSTLEIQRTEQGDSAMYLCASSLFNEQFFGPGTRLTVL.

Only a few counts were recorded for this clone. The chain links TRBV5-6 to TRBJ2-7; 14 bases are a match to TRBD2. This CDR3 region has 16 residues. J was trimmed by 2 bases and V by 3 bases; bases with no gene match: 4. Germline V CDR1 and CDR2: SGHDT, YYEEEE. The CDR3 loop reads CASSSQTSGRAYEQYF. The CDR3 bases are TGTGCCAGCAGCTCCCAGACTAGCGGGAGGGCCTACGAGCAGTACTTC.

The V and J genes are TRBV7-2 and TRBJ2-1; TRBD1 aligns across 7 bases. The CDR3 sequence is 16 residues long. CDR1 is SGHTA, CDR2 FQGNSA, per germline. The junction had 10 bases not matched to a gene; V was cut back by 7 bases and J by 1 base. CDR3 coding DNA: TGTGCCAGCACCCTACAGGGGCTGGTGTCCTACAATGAGCAGTTCTTC. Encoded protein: CASTLQGLVSYNEQFF.

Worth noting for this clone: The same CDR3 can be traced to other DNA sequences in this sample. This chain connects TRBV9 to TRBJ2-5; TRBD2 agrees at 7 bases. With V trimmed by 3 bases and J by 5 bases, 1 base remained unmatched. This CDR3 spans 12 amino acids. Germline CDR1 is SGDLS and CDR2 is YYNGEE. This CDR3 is CASSGGGETQYF. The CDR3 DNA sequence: TGTGCCAGCAGCGGGGGAGGGGAGACCCAGTACTTC.

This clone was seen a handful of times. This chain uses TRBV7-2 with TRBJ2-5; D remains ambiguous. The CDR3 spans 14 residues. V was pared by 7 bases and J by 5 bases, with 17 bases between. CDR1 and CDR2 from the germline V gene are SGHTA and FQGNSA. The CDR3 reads CASTTPSVGETQYF. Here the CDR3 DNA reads TGTGCCAGCACCACCCCTTCGGTTGGGGAGACCCAGTACTTC.

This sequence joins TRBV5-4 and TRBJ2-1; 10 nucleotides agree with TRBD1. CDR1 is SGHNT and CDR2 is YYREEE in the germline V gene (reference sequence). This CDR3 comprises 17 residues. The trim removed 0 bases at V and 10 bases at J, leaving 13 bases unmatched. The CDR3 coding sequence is TGTGCCAGCAGCTTGGGTTTTTCGGGACAGGGGTCCGGGGAGCAGTTCTTC. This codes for CASSLGFSGQGSGEQFF.

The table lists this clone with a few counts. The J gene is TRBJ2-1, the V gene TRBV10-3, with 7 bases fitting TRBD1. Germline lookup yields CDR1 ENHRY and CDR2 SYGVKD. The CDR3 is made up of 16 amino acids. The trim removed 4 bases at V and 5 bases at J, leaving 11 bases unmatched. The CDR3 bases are TGTGCCATCAGTGGGACAGGCCCAGGTACTCACAATGAGCAGTTCTTC. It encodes CAISGTGPGTHNEQFF.

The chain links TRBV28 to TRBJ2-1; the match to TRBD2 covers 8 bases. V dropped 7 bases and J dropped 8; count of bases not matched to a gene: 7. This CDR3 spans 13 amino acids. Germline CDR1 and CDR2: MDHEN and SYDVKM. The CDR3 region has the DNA TGTGCCAGCAAGCGGGGGCCAACGTATGAGCAGTTCTTC. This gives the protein CASKRGPTYEQFF.

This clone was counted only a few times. The CDR3 loop reads CASSPGQNEQFF. The CDR3 DNA sequence: TGTGCCAGCTCCCCCGGACAGAATGAGCAGTTCTTC. The J gene is TRBJ2-1, the V gene TRBV18; a weak D match, TRBD1 (6 bases). Deletions cut 6 bases from V and 7 bases from J, with 10 bases between. The germline V gene has CDR1 KGHSH and CDR2 LQKENI. The CDR3 length is 12 residues. The whole variable domain, remainder taken from reference TRBV18 and TRBJ2-1, is NAGVMQNPRHLVRRRGQEARLRCSPMKGHSHVYWYRQLPEEGLKFMVYLQKENIIDESGMPKERFSAEFPKEGPSILRIQQVVRGDSAAYFCASSPGQNEQFFGPGTRLTVL.

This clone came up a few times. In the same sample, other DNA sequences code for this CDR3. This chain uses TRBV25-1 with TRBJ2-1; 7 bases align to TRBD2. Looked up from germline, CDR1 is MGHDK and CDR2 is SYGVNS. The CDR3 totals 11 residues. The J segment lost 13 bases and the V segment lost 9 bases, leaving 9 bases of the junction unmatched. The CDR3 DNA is TGTGCCAGTGTTGTAGCGGGTCGACAGTTCTTC. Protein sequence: CASVVAGRQFF.

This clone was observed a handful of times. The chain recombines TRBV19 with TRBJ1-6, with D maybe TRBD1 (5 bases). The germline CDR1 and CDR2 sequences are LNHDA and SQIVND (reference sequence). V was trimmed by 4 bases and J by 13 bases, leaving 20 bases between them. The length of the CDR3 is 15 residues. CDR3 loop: CASSSSGARNVPLHF. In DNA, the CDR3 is TGTGCCAGTAGTAGCTCCGGGGCACGAAATGTCCCCCTCCACTTT.

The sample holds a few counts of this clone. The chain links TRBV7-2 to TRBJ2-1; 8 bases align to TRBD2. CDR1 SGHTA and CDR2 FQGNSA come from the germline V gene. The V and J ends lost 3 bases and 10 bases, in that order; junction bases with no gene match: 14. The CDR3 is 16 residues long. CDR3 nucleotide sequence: TGTGCCAGCAGCTTCTGGGGAAGCGGGGGCCTGGGGGAGCAGTTCTTC. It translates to CASSFWGSGGLGEQFF.

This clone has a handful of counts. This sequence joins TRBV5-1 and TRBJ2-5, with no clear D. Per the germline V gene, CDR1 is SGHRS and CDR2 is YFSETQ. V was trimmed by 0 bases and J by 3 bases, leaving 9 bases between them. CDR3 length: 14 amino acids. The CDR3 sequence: CASSLDSIKETQYF. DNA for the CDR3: TGCGCCAGCAGCTTGGACAGCATTAAAGAGACCCAGTACTTC.

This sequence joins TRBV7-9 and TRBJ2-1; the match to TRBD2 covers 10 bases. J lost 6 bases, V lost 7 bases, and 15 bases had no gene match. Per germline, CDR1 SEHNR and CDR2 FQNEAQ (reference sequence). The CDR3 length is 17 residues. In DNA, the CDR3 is TGTGCCAGCACCGCTCCCCGTGGACTAGCGGTCATCAATGAGCAGTTCTTC. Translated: CASTAPRGLAVINEQFF.

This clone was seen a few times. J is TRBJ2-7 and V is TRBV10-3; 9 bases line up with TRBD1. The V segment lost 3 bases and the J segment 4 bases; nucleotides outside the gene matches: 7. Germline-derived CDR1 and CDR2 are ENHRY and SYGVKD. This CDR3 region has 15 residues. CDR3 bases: TGTGCCATCAGTGACGGGGACAGGGTTGCGTACGAGCAGTACTTC. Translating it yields CAISDGDRVAYEQYF.

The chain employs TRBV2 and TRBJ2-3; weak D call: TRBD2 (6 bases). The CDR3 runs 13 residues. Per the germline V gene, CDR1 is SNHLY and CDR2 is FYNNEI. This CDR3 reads CPYSRDSQDTQYF. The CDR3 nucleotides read TGTCCCTATAGCAGGGACTCTCAAGATACGCAGTATTTT.